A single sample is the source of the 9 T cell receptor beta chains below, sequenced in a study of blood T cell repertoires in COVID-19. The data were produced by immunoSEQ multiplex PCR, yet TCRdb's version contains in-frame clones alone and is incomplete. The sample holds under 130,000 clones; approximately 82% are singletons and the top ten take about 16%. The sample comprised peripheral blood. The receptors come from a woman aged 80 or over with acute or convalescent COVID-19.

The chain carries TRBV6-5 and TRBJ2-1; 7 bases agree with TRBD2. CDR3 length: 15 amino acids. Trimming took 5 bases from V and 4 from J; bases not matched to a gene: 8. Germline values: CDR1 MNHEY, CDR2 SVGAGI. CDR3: CASSQRDGGYNEQFF. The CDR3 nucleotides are TGTGCCAGCAGTCAGCGGGATGGGGGATACAATGAGCAGTTCTTC.

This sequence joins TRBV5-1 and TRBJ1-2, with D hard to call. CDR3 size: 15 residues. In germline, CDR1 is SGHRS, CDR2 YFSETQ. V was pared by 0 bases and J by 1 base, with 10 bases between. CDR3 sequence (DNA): TGCGCCAGCAGCTTGGCGGCAGGATTTAACTATGGCTACACCTTC. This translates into CASSLAAGFNYGYTF.

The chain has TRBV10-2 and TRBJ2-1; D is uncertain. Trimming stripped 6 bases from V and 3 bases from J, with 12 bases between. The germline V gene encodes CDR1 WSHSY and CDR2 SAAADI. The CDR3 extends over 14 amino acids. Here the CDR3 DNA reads TGCGCCAGCAGACGGGTTCCGTACTACAATGAGCAGTTCTTC. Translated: CASRRVPYYNEQFF.

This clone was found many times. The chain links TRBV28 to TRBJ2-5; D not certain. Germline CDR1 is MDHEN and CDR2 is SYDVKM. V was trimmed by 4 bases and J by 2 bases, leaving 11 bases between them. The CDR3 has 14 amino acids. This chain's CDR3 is CASSSPQVQETQYF. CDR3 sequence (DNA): TGTGCCAGCAGTTCCCCCCAGGTGCAAGAGACCCAGTACTTC. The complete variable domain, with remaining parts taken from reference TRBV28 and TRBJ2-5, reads DVKVTQSSRYLVKRTGEKVFLECVQDMDHENMFWYRQDPGLGLRLIYFSYDVKMKEKGDIPEGYSVSREKKERFSLILESASTNQTSMYLCASSSPQVQETQYFGPGTRLLVL.

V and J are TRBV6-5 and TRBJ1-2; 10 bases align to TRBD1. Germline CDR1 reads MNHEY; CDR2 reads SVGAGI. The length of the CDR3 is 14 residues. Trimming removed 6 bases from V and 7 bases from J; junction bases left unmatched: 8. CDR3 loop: CASRRQGAKIGYTF. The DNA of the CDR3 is TGTGCCAGCAGGCGACAGGGGGCGAAGATTGGCTACACCTTC.

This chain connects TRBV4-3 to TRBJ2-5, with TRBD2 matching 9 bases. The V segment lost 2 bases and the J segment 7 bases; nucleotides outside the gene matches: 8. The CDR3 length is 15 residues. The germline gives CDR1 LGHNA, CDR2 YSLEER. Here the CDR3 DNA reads TGCGCCAGCAGCCAATATAGGACTAGCGTGGGGACCCAGTACTTC. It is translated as CASSQYRTSVGTQYF.

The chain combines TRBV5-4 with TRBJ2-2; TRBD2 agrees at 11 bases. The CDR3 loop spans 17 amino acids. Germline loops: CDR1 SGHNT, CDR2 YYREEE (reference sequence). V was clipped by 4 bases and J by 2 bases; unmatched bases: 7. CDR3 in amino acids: CASSLLTSGTNTGELFF. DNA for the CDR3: TGTGCCAGCAGCCTACTGACTAGCGGGACAAACACCGGGGAGCTGTTTTTT.

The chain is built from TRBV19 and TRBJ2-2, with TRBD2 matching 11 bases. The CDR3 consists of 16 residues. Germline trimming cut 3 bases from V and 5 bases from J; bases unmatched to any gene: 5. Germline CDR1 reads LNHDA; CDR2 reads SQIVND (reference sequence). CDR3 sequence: CASSMVAGGSTGELFF. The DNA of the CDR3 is TGTGCCAGTAGTATGGTAGCGGGAGGGAGTACCGGGGAGCTGTTTTTT.

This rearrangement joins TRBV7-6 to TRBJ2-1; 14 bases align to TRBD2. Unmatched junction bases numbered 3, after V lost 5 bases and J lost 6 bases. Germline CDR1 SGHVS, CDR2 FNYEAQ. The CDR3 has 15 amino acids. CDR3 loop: CASSGTSGRVNEQFF. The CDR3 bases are TGTGCCAGCAGCGGGACTAGCGGGAGAGTCAATGAGCAGTTCTTC. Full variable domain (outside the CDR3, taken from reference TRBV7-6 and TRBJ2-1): GAGVSQSPRYKVTKRGQDVALRCDPISGHVSLYWYRQALGQGPEFLTYFNYEAQQDKSGLPNDRFSAERPEGSISTLTIQRTEQRDSAMYRCASSGTSGRVNEQFFGPGTRLTVL.